This T cell receptor beta chain was retrieved from a study of PD-1 blockade in classical Hodgkin lymphoma. The assay was immunoSEQ multiplex PCR, and TCRdb's table has in-frame clones only and misses some. The sample records 4,500 to 5,000 clones, around 65% being singletons. Regarding the study as a whole: Those starting nivolumab under 1 year post-ASCT were excluded.

Points on this clone: Its antigen is not identified.

Per germline, CDR1 SEHNR and CDR2 FQNEAQ (reference sequence). The CDR3 totals 14 residues. Trimming removed 5 bases from V and 8 bases from J, with 16 bases in between. Patients all relapsed after autologous stem cell transplantation, and there was variation in brentuximab vedotin exposure. This clonotype originated in a human donor with classical Hodgkin lymphoma. J is TRBJ2-1 and V is TRBV7-9, with D possibly being TRBD2 (6 bases). Sequenced material: peripheral blood mononuclear cells (PBMCs), taken before the second cycle of nivolumab. CDR3 bases: TGTGCCAGCAGCCAGGGACTGGGGAAGGATGAGCAGTTCTTC. This sequence encodes CASSQGLGKDEQFF.